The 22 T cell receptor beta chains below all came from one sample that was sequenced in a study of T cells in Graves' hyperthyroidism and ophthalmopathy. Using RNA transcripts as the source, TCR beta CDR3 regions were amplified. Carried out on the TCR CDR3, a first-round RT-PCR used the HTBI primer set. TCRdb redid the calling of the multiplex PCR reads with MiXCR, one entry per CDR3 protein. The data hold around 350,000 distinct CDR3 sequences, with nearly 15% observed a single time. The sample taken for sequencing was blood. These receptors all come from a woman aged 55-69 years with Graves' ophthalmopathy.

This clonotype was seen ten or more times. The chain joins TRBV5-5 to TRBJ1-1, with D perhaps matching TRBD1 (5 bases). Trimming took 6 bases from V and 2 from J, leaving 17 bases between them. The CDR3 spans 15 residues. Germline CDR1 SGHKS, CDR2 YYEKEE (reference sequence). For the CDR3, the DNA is TGTGCCAGCACCCTGATGACCCAGGGTAACACTGAAGCTTTCTTT. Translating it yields CASTLMTQGNTEAFF.

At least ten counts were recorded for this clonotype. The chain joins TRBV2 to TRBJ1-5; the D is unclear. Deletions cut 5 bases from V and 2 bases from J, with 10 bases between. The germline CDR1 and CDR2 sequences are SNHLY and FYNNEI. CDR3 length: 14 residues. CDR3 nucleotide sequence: TGTGCCAGCAGTCTTTTAGGGCGCAATCAGCCCCAGCATTTT. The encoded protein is CASSLLGRNQPQHF.

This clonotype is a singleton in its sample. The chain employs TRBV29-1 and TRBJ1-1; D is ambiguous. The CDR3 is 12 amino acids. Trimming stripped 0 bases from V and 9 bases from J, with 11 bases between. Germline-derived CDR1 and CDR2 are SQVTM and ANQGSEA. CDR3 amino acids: CSVEDTGSKAFF. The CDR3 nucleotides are TGCAGCGTTGAAGATACTGGCAGCAAAGCTTTCTTT.

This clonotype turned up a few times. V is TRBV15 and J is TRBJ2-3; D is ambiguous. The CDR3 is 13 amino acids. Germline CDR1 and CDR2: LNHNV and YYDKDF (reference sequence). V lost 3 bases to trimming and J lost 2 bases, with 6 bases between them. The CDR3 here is CATSRGNTDTQYF. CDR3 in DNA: TGTGCCACCAGCAGGGGGAACACAGATACGCAGTATTTT. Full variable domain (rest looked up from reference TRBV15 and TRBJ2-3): DAMVIQNPRYQVTQFGKPVTLSCSQTLNHNVMYWYQQKSSQAPKLLFHYYDKDFNNEADTPDNFQSRRPNTSFCFLDIRSPGLGDTAMYLCATSRGNTDTQYFGPGTRLTVL.

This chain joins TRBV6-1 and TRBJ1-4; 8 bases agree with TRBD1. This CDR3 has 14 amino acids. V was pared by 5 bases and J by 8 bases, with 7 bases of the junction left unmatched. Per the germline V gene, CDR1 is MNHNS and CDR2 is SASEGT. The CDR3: CASSLHAGGEKLFF. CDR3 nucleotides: TGTGCCAGCAGTCTCCACGCAGGGGGCGAAAAACTGTTTTTT.

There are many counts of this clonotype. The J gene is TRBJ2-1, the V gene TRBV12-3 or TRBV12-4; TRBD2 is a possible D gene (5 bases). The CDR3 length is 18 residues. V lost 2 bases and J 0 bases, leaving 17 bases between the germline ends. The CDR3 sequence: CASSLNVFGRDSYNEQFF. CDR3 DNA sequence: TGTGCCAGCAGTTTAAATGTTTTTGGGAGAGACTCCTACAATGAGCAGTTCTTC.

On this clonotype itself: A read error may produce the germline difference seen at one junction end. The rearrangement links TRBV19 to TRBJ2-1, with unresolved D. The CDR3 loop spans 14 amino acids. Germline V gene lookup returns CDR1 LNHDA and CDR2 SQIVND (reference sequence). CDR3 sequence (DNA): TGTGCCAGTAGTATAGGAGGCCCCCCTAATGAGCAGTCCTTC. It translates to CASSIGGPPNEQSF.

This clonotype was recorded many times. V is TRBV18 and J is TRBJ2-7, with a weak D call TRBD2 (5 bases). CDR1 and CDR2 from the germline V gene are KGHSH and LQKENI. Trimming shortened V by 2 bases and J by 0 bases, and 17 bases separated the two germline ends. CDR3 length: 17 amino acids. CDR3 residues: CASSPESPGMVSYEQYF. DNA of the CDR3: TGTGCCAGCTCACCAGAGAGTCCGGGAATGGTCTCCTACGAGCAGTACTTC.

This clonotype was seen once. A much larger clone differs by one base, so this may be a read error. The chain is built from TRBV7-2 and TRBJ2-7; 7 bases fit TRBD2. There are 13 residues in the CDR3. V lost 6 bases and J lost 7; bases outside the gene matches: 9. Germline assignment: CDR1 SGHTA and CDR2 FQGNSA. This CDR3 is CASSLGRAGEQYF. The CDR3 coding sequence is TGTGCCAGCAGTTTGGGGCGAGCGGGGGAGCAGTACTTC. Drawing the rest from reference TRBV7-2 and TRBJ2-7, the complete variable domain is GAGVSQSPSNKVTEKGKDVELRCDPISGHTALYWYRQSLGQGLEFLIYFQGNSAPDKSGLPSDRFSAERTGGSVSTLTIQRTQQEDSAVYLCASSLGRAGEQYFGPGTRLTVT.

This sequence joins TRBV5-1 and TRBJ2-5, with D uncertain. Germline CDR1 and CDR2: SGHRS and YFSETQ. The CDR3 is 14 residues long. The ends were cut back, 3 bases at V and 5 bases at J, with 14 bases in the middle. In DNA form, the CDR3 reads TGCGCCAGCAGCTGGTTAGAGGACCGGGAGACCCAGTACTTC. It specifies CASSWLEDRETQYF.

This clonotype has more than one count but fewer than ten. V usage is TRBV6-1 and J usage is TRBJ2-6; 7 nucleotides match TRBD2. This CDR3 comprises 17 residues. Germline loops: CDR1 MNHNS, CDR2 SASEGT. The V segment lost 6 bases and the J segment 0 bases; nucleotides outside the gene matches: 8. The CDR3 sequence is CASSHGEGTSGANVLTF. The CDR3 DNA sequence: TGTGCCAGCAGCCATGGGGAGGGAACCTCTGGGGCCAACGTCCTGACTTTC.

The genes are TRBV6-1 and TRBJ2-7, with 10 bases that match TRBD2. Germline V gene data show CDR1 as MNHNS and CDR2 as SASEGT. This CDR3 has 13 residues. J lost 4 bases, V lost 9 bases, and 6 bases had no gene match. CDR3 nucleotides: TGTGCCAGAGAAATACTAGCGGGGTACGAGCAGTACTTC. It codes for CAREILAGYEQYF.

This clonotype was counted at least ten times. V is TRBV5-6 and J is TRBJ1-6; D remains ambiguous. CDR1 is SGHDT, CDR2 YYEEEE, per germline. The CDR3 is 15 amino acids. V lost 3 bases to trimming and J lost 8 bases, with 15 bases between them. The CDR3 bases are TGTGCCAGCAGCTCTAGGGTTTATGGCGATTCACCCCTCCACTTT. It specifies CASSSRVYGDSPLHF.

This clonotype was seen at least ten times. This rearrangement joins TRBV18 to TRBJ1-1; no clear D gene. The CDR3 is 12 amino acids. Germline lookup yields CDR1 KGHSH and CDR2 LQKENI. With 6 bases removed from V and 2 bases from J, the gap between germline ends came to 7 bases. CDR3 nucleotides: TGTGCCAGCTCCGCGGGCAACACTGAAGCTTTCTTT. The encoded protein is CASSAGNTEAFF. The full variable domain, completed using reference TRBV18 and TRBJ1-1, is NAGVMQNPRHLVRRRGQEARLRCSPMKGHSHVYWYRQLPEEGLKFMVYLQKENIIDESGMPKERFSAEFPKEGPSILRIQQVVRGDSAAYFCASSAGNTEAFFGQGTRLTVV.

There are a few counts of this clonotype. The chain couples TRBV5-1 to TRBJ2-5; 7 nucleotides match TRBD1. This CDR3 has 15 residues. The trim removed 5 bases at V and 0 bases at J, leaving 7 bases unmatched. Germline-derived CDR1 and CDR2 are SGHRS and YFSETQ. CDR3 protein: CASSGDSSYQETQYF. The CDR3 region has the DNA TGCGCCAGCAGTGGGGACAGTTCGTACCAAGAGACCCAGTACTTC.

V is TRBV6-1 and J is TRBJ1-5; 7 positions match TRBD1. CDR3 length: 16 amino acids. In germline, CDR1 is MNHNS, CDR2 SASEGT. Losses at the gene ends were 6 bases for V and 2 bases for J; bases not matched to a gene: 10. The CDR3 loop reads CASRPTGARGNQPQHF. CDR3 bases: TGTGCCAGCAGGCCCACAGGGGCCCGAGGCAATCAGCCCCAGCATTTT.

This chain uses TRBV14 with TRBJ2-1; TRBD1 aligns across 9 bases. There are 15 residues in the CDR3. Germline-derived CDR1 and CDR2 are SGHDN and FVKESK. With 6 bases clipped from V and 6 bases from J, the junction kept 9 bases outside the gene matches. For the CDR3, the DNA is TGTGCCAGCAGACATACAGGGGGCGCGTCCAATGAGCAGTTCTTC. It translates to CASRHTGGASNEQFF.

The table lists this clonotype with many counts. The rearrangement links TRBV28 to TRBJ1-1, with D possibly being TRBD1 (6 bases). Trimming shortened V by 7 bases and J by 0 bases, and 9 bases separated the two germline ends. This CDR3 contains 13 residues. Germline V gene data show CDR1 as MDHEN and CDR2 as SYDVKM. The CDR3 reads CASIGGVNTEAFF. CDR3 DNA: TGTGCCAGCATTGGGGGCGTGAACACTGAAGCTTTCTTT.

In DNA form, the CDR3 reads TGTGCCAGTAGTAAGGATAGCAATCAGCCCCAGCATTTT. Its translation: CASSKDSNQPQHF. The chain is built from TRBV19 and TRBJ1-5, with D hard to call. V was trimmed by 4 bases and J by 0 bases, leaving 4 bases between them. The CDR3 has 13 amino acids. Germline lookup yields CDR1 LNHDA and CDR2 SQIVND (reference sequence).

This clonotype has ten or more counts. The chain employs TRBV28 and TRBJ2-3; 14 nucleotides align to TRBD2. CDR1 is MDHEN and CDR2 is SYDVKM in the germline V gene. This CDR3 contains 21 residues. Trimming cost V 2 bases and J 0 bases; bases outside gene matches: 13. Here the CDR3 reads CASSLPGLAGGGRPSTDTQYF. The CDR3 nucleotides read TGTGCCAGCAGTTTACCCGGACTAGCGGGAGGAGGGCGCCCTAGCACAGATACGCAGTATTTT.

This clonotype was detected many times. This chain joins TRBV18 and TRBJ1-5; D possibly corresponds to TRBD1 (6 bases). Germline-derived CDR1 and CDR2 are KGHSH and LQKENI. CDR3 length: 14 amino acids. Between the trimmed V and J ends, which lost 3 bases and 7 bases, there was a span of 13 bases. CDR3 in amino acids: CASSPGARGQPQHF. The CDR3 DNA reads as TGTGCCAGCTCACCGGGGGCAAGGGGGCAGCCCCAGCATTTT. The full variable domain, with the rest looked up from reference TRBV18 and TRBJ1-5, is NAGVMQNPRHLVRRRGQEARLRCSPMKGHSHVYWYRQLPEEGLKFMVYLQKENIIDESGMPKERFSAEFPKEGPSILRIQQVVRGDSAAYFCASSPGARGQPQHFGDGTRLSIL.

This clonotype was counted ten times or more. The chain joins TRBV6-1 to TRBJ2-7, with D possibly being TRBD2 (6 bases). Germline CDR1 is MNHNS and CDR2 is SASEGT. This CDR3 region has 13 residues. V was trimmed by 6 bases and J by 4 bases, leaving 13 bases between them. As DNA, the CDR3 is TGTGCCAGCAGCGACCAGACTAGTTACGAGCAGTACTTC. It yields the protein CASSDQTSYEQYF.